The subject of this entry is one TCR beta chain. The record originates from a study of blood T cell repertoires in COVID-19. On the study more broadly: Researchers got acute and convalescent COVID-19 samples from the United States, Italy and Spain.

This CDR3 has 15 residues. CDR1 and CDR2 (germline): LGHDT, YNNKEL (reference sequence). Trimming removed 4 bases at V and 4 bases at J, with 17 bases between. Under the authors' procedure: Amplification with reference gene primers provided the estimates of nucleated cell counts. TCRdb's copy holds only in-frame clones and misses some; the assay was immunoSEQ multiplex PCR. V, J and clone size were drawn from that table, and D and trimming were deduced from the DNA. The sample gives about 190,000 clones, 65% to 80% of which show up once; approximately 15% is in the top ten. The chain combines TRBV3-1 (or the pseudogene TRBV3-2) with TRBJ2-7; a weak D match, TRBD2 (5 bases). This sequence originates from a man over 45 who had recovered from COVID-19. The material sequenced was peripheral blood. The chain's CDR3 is CASSPQHNSGYEQYF. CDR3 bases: TGTGCCAGCAGCCCACAACATAACTCGGGGTACGAGCAGTACTTC.